The next 30 T cell receptor beta chains were all read from a single sample in a study of blood T cell repertoires in COVID-19. TCRdb's table, derived via immunoSEQ multiplex PCR, lists solely in-frame clones and lacks some. Of approximately 260,000 clones in the sample, approximately 83% were seen once. Material for sequencing was peripheral blood. The source of these receptors is a woman aged 80 or over with acute or convalescent COVID-19.

The CDR3 is CASSLARPSGEKLFF. Written as DNA, the CDR3 is TGTGCCAGCAGCTTGGCTAGGCCTAGTGGGGAAAAACTGTTTTTT. The chain uses TRBV7-9 and TRBJ1-4; D gene ambiguous. Germline CDR1 SEHNR, CDR2 FQNEAQ (reference sequence). The CDR3 is 15 residues long. The V end was cut by 3 bases, the J end by 8 bases, with 16 bases between.

This clone was counted a single time. The chain has TRBV19 and TRBJ1-2, with 8 bases identical to TRBD1. Germline V CDR1 and CDR2: LNHDA, SQIVND (reference sequence). Losses at the gene ends were 3 bases for V and 4 bases for J; bases not matched to a gene: 10. CDR3 length equals 16 residues. As DNA, the CDR3 is TGTGCCAGTAGTATTAGGGGACAGGATCCTTTCTATGGCTACACCTTC. This encodes CASSIRGQDPFYGYTF.

This sequence joins TRBV5-1 and TRBJ1-1; 7 bases line up with TRBD1. Germline trimming cut 4 bases from V and 1 base from J; bases unmatched to any gene: 4. The CDR3 covers 14 residues. Per the germline V gene, CDR1 is SGHRS and CDR2 is YFSETQ. The CDR3 sequence: CASSPRDRNTEAFF. The CDR3 DNA is TGCGCCAGCAGCCCACGGGACAGGAACACTGAAGCTTTCTTT.

The chain has TRBV30 and TRBJ1-2; D gene unclear. The CDR3 length is 11 residues. Germline V gene lookup returns CDR1 GTSNPN and CDR2 SVGIG (reference sequence). V gave up 5 bases and J gave up 6 bases, with 10 bases separating them. CDR3 loop: CAWEQSHGYTF. The CDR3 DNA is TGTGCCTGGGAACAGTCACATGGCTACACCTTC.

V and J are TRBV2 and TRBJ1-2, with TRBD1 identical over 7 bases. CDR3 length equals 14 residues. The germline V gene has CDR1 SNHLY and CDR2 FYNNEI. J gave up 8 bases and V 10 bases, and 16 bases lay outside the gene matches. The CDR3 region has the DNA TGTGCCAAGGGGACTCCGGGACAGAGTCTAGGCTACACCTTC. It encodes CAKGTPGQSLGYTF.

The gene calls are TRBV7-3 and TRBJ1-1, with D possibly TRBD1 on 5 matching bases. From germline, CDR1 is SGHTA and CDR2 FQGTGA. V dropped 1 base and J dropped 4 bases, with 22 bases sitting between them. The CDR3 is 18 amino acids. CDR3 protein: CASSLSGAGVGHFTEAFF. The CDR3 DNA sequence: TGTGCCAGCAGCTTAAGTGGAGCGGGGGTAGGGCATTTCACTGAAGCTTTCTTT.

This chain uses TRBV7-9 with TRBJ1-4; D is possibly TRBD1 (6 bases). V gave up 3 bases and J gave up 8 bases, with 10 bases separating them. From germline, CDR1 is SEHNR and CDR2 FQNEAQ (reference sequence). The length of the CDR3 is 13 residues. The CDR3 loop is CASSFGTLEKLFF. The DNA for the CDR3 is TGTGCCAGCAGCTTCGGGACACTAGAAAAACTGTTTTTT.

This clone was detected once. V and J are TRBV15 and TRBJ2-5; the D is unclear. The V end was cut by 2 bases, the J end by 3 bases, with 4 bases between. This CDR3 is built from 12 residues. From germline, CDR1 is LNHNV and CDR2 YYDKDF (reference sequence). The CDR3, as DNA: TGTGCCACCAGCAGACTAAAAGAGACCCAGTACTTC. It encodes CATSRLKETQYF.

V usage is TRBV6-2 or TRBV6-3 and J usage is TRBJ2-7; D is undetermined. The germline V gene has CDR1 MNHEY and CDR2 SVGEGT. The CDR3 sequence is 17 residues long. V lost 0 bases and J lost 0, with 15 bases in between. CDR3 DNA sequence: TGTGCCAGCAGTTACTCGCTTCGGCAGGTCAGCTCCTACGAGCAGTACTTC. This sequence encodes CASSYSLRQVSSYEQYF.

V is TRBV3-1 (or the pseudogene TRBV3-2) and J is TRBJ2-2; 10 nucleotides align to TRBD1. The CDR3 totals 15 residues. With 6 bases clipped from V and 0 bases from J, the junction kept 1 base outside the gene matches. CDR1 is LGHDT and CDR2 is YNNKEL in the germline V gene (reference sequence). CDR3 nucleotide sequence: TGTGCCAGCAGGGGACAGGGGTCGAACACCGGGGAGCTGTTTTTT. Amino acid sequence: CASRGQGSNTGELFF.

The J gene is TRBJ1-2, the V gene TRBV2; D perhaps matches TRBD1 (6 bases). The CDR3 covers 14 residues. V gave up 7 bases and J gave up 2 bases, with 14 bases separating them. CDR1 is SNHLY, CDR2 FYNNEI, per germline. This CDR3 is CASTLQGKNYGYTF. DNA of the CDR3: TGTGCCAGCACCCTACAGGGAAAGAACTATGGCTACACCTTC.

V usage is TRBV27 and J usage is TRBJ2-7; TRBD2 matches 12 bases. Germline CDR1 MNHEY, CDR2 SMNVEV (reference sequence). The CDR3 covers 14 residues. V trimming: 2 bases; J trimming: 7 bases; junction bases outside the gene matches: 3. This CDR3 is CASSLLAGGREQYF. Here the CDR3 DNA reads TGTGCCAGCAGTTTACTAGCGGGGGGGCGGGAGCAGTACTTC.

V is TRBV7-6 and J is TRBJ1-4; 10 bases map to TRBD1. CDR3 length equals 15 residues. With V trimmed by 4 bases and J by 7 bases, 6 bases remained unmatched. Germline V gene lookup returns CDR1 SGHVS and CDR2 FNYEAQ. DNA for the CDR3: TGTGCCAGCAGCTCCCCGACAGGGGGCGGTGAAAAACTGTTTTTT. Amino acid sequence: CASSSPTGGGEKLFF.

DNA of the CDR3: TGTGCCAGCAGCCTCGGGACAGCCAACACCGGGGAGCTGTTTTTT. This sequence encodes CASSLGTANTGELFF. The chain is built from TRBV7-3 and TRBJ2-2; 7 nucleotides match TRBD1. Germline trimming cut 5 bases from V and 2 bases from J; bases unmatched to any gene: 5. CDR1 is SGHTA and CDR2 is FQGTGA in the germline V gene. CDR3 length: 15 amino acids.

The gene calls are TRBV19 and TRBJ1-5; maybe TRBD1 (6 bases). Between the trimmed V and J ends, which lost 4 bases and 10 bases, there was a span of 23 bases. This CDR3 contains 16 residues. CDR1 LNHDA and CDR2 SQIVND come from the germline V gene (reference sequence). The CDR3 DNA is TGTGCCAGTAGTACCCCCAGTCTAGGGGGGGGAAGACCCCAGCATTTT. Protein: CASSTPSLGGGRPQHF.

CDR3 coding DNA: TGTGCCAGCAGCCCGGGACAGGGGGCCTACGAGCAGTACTTC. Protein sequence: CASSPGQGAYEQYF. The V call is TRBV7-2, the J call TRBJ2-7; 11 nucleotides match TRBD1. J was trimmed by 2 bases and V by 5 bases; bases with no gene match: 2. CDR1 SGHTA and CDR2 FQGNSA come from the germline V gene. The length of the CDR3 is 14 residues.

CDR3 residues: CASSGGTGSNQPQHF. The CDR3 nucleotides are TGTGCCAGCAGCGGCGGGACAGGTAGCAATCAGCCCCAGCATTTT. The gene calls are TRBV5-6 and TRBJ1-5; 8 nucleotides agree with TRBD1. Unmatched junction bases numbered 3, after V lost 4 bases and J lost 0 bases. The germline CDR1 and CDR2 sequences are SGHDT and YYEEEE. This CDR3 has 15 residues.

The CDR3 DNA follows: TGTGCCAGCAGTTTGTCCCCGGGACAGAGCATCCGGGGTGAGCAGTTCTTC. This sequence encodes CASSLSPGQSIRGEQFF. The chain combines TRBV5-4 with TRBJ2-1; TRBD1 matches 7 bases. CDR1 and CDR2 from the germline V gene are SGHNT and YYREEE (reference sequence). Trimming took 5 bases from V and 9 from J; bases not matched to a gene: 20. This CDR3 is built from 17 residues.

V gene TRBV18 combines with J gene TRBJ2-5; 8 nucleotides line up with TRBD2. Germline V gene sequence: CDR1 KGHSH, CDR2 LQKENI. V lost 2 bases to trimming and J lost 5 bases; unmatched junction nucleotides: 4. The CDR3 spans 14 residues. In nucleotides, the CDR3 is TGTGCCAGCTCACCAATCGGCGGGAGGGAGACCCAGTACTTC. This codes for CASSPIGGRETQYF. Variable domain in full (rest from reference TRBV18 and TRBJ2-5): NAGVMQNPRHLVRRRGQEARLRCSPMKGHSHVYWYRQLPEEGLKFMVYLQKENIIDESGMPKERFSAEFPKEGPSILRIQQVVRGDSAAYFCASSPIGGRETQYFGPGTRLLVL.

The rearrangement links TRBV9 to TRBJ1-2, with a weak D call TRBD1 (6 bases). Germline loops: CDR1 SGDLS, CDR2 YYNGEE. The CDR3 loop spans 14 amino acids. V was trimmed by 2 bases and J by 2 bases, leaving 10 bases between them. The CDR3 here is CASSVPTGNYGYTF. The CDR3 bases are TGTGCCAGCAGCGTCCCCACAGGGAACTATGGCTACACCTTC.

The V and J genes are TRBV9 and TRBJ2-7; 9 nucleotides agree with TRBD2. V dropped 4 bases and J dropped 4; count of bases not matched to a gene: 9. Germline CDR1 reads SGDLS; CDR2 reads YYNGEE. CDR3 size: 15 residues. CDR3 nucleotides: TGTGCCAGCAGCCCCTCTAGCGGGGCCAGTTACGAGCAGTACTTC. It codes for CASSPSSGASYEQYF. Variable domain in full (rest from reference TRBV9 and TRBJ2-7): DSGVTQTPKHLITATGQRVTLRCSPRSGDLSVYWYQQSLDQGLQFLIQYYNGEERAKGNILERFSAQQFPDLHSELNLSSLELGDSALYFCASSPSSGASYEQYFGPGTRLTVT.

The rearrangement uses TRBV5-1 and TRBJ2-1, with 9 bases that match TRBD1. The V segment lost 3 bases and the J segment 1 base; nucleotides outside the gene matches: 2. The CDR3 spans 15 residues. The germline V gene has CDR1 SGHRS and CDR2 YFSETQ. CDR3 region: CASSSQGASYNEQFF. The CDR3 bases are TGCGCCAGCAGCTCACAGGGGGCTTCCTACAATGAGCAGTTCTTC.

The chain recombines TRBV7-2 with TRBJ2-7; D gene unclear. V lost 3 bases and J 7 bases, leaving 13 bases between the germline ends. This CDR3 spans 13 amino acids. Germline assignment: CDR1 SGHTA and CDR2 FQGNSA. The CDR3: CASSFTRLKEQYF. Here the CDR3 DNA reads TGTGCCAGCAGCTTCACCCGACTGAAGGAGCAGTACTTC.

The chain links TRBV5-4 to TRBJ2-2; D possibly corresponds to TRBD1 (6 bases). The CDR3 has 14 residues. The germline CDR1 and CDR2 sequences are SGHNT and YYREEE (reference sequence). Trimming shortened V by 4 bases and J by 4 bases, and 11 bases separated the two germline ends. The CDR3 here is CASSPQGFTGELFF. In nucleotides, the CDR3 is TGTGCCAGCAGCCCTCAGGGGTTCACCGGGGAGCTGTTTTTT.

The genes are TRBV12-3 or TRBV12-4 and TRBJ1-1; no reliable D call. This CDR3 has 11 residues. Deletions cut 5 bases from V and 7 bases from J, with 8 bases between. The CDR3 sequence is CASSRGNEAFF. The DNA for the CDR3 is TGTGCCAGCAGTCGGGGAAATGAAGCTTTCTTT.

The J gene is TRBJ2-1, the V gene TRBV2; D is unresolved. Germline loops: CDR1 SNHLY, CDR2 FYNNEI. The V and J ends lost 4 bases and 7 bases respectively, with 5 bases between them. The CDR3 length is 11 residues. As DNA, the CDR3 is TGTGCCAGCAGTGTAAAAAATGAGCAGTTCTTC. It yields the protein CASSVKNEQFF.

V usage is TRBV28 and J usage is TRBJ1-2; D call uncertain. This CDR3 region has 13 residues. CDR1 and CDR2 (germline): MDHEN, SYDVKM. Trimming stripped 8 bases from V and 6 bases from J, with 16 bases between. The DNA for the CDR3 is TGTGCCAGCGGGCTGGCCGCTAGCCATGGCTACACCTTC. Encoded protein: CASGLAASHGYTF.

The chain recombines TRBV7-9 with TRBJ1-3, with D perhaps matching TRBD1 (5 bases). In germline, CDR1 is SEHNR, CDR2 FQNEAQ (reference sequence). V shed 9 bases and J shed 0 bases, with 9 bases lying between them. CDR3 length equals 13 residues. CDR3 DNA sequence: TGTGCCAGGGGACTGAACTCTGGAAACACCATATATTTT. It specifies CARGLNSGNTIYF.

The chain employs TRBV5-1 and TRBJ1-6, with TRBD1 identical over 9 bases. V shed 0 bases and J 13 bases; nucleotides not matched to a gene: 5. The germline V gene has CDR1 SGHRS and CDR2 YFSETQ. The CDR3 contains 14 residues. The chain's CDR3 is CASSLGQGVEPLHF. The CDR3 DNA reads TGCGCCAGCAGCTTGGGACAGGGGGTTGAGCCCCTCCACTTT.

The chain links TRBV24-1 to TRBJ2-5; 10 bases map to TRBD2. The V segment lost 9 bases and the J segment 1 base; nucleotides outside the gene matches: 7. CDR1 is KGHDR and CDR2 is SFDVKD in the germline V gene. The length of the CDR3 is 15 residues. The CDR3 region has the DNA TGTGCCACCGCCACTAGCGGGGACCCCCAAGAGACCCAGTACTTC. This encodes CATATSGDPQETQYF.